The text below deals with one T cell receptor (beta chain). Its specificity is not known. This specimen comes from a study of long-term antiretroviral therapy in people with HIV. Broader study findings: HIV repertoire CDR3 lengths ranged less widely than those of controls. Diversity rose after ART but stayed below transplant donor controls. Information on adherence, resistance and therapy changes was unavailable.

Sequencing used immunoSEQ v3.0 at survey level. In sequencing, roughly 35,000-50,000 T-cell genomes per sample were targeted. Only in-frame clones appear in the TCRdb table, and some are missing; sequencing was by immunoSEQ multiplex PCR. The sample contains 25,000 to 35,000 clones, over 90% of which appear only once. Trimming removed 2 bases from V and 2 bases from J, with 16 bases in between. The CDR3 contains 16 residues. Germline V gene data show CDR1 as LGHNT and CDR2 as FRNRAP. This chain connects TRBV12-5 to TRBJ2-7; D is uncertain. This clonotype originated in a woman aged 40-49 years with HIV. The source was unsorted PBMCs, collected around 6.5 years after starting antiretroviral therapy. Here the CDR3 DNA reads TGTGCTAGTGGTTTGTTTACGTTCCCACCACCCTACGAGCAGTACTTC. Its protein product is CASGLFTFPPPYEQYF.